Below, 10 T cell receptor beta chains from the same sample are listed, as sequenced in a study of shared clonotypes between healthy human individuals. Data came from immunoSEQ multiplex PCR; TCRdb stores just in-frame clones and leaves some out. The data show a few million clones, approximately 96% seen once. The material sequenced was naive CD4+ T cells sorted from blood. Noted subset: CD45RA+ positively selected. These TCRs come from a man aged 18 to 29 in good health.

Only one count was recorded for this clone. The chain is built from TRBV27 and TRBJ2-7, with 8 bases lining up with TRBD1. CDR3 length: 14 residues. V dropped 5 bases and J dropped 5; count of bases not matched to a gene: 8. Germline loops: CDR1 MNHEY, CDR2 SMNVEV (reference sequence). CDR3 nucleotides: TGTGCCAGCAGTAGGACAGGGATTGTCAACGAGCAGTACTTC. Protein product: CASSRTGIVNEQYF.

The chain links TRBV29-1 to TRBJ2-1, with D perhaps TRBD2 (5 bases). Looked up from germline, CDR1 is SQVTM and CDR2 is ANQGSEA. CDR3 length equals 10 residues. V lost 7 bases to trimming and J lost 8 bases, with 9 bases between them. CDR3: CSGGNHEQFF. CDR3 sequence (DNA): TGCAGCGGAGGGAATCATGAGCAGTTCTTC.

The J gene is TRBJ1-5, the V gene TRBV30, with D possibly being TRBD1 (6 bases). This CDR3 is 14 amino acids long. CDR1 GTSNPN and CDR2 SVGIG come from the germline V gene (reference sequence). The ends were cut back, 2 bases at V and 7 bases at J, with 15 bases in the middle. The CDR3, as DNA: TGTGCCTGGAGTCCCGGGACATTCGGACAGCCCCAGCATTTT. The encoded protein is CAWSPGTFGQPQHF.

The chain is built from TRBV5-6 and TRBJ2-7, with D possibly TRBD2 on 6 matching bases. CDR3 size: 14 residues. CDR1 and CDR2 from the germline V gene are SGHDT and YYEEEE. With 1 base removed from V and 4 bases from J, the gap between germline ends came to 12 bases. CDR3 amino acids: CASSLNAGRYEQYF. CDR3 nucleotide sequence: TGTGCCAGCAGCTTGAACGCAGGGAGGTACGAGCAGTACTTC.

The V call is TRBV18, the J call TRBJ2-5; 7 bases agree with TRBD1. V lost 3 bases and J lost 2; bases outside the gene matches: 6. The V gene's germline CDR1 is KGHSH and CDR2 LQKENI. The CDR3 runs to 15 residues. CDR3 loop: CASSPNRDSQETQYF. CDR3 nucleotide sequence: TGTGCCAGCTCACCCAACCGGGACAGTCAAGAGACCCAGTACTTC.

The chain uses TRBV10-3 and TRBJ2-6; TRBD1 agrees at 9 bases. The CDR3 spans 15 residues. The trim removed 10 bases at V and 1 base at J, leaving 5 bases unmatched. Germline V lookup: CDR1 ENHRY, CDR2 SYGVKD. The CDR3 spells CATSGQGSGANVLTF. The CDR3 bases are TGTGCCACCAGCGGACAGGGGTCTGGGGCCAACGTCCTGACTTTC.

V gene TRBV5-6 combines with J gene TRBJ2-5, with TRBD2 identical over 9 bases. V gave up 5 bases and J gave up 3 bases; unmatched junction bases: 8. From germline, CDR1 is SGHDT and CDR2 YYEEEE. This CDR3 spans 15 amino acids. Here the CDR3 DNA reads TGTGCCAGCAGTCGTTTAGCGGGGGCGGAAGAGACCCAGTACTTC. Translation gives CASSRLAGAEETQYF.

The chain is built from TRBV28 and TRBJ2-7; 9 positions agree with TRBD2. V lost 5 bases, J lost 1 base, and 6 bases stayed unmatched. This CDR3 is 15 amino acids long. Germline V gene lookup returns CDR1 MDHEN and CDR2 SYDVKM. The CDR3 sequence: CASSMTTSGSYEQYF. The CDR3 DNA reads as TGTGCCAGCAGTATGACGACTAGCGGATCCTACGAGCAGTACTTC.

The rearrangement links TRBV27 to TRBJ2-1; D might be TRBD1 or TRBD2, each matching 5 bases. The germline CDR1 and CDR2 sequences are MNHEY and SMNVEV (reference sequence). The CDR3 consists of 15 residues. Trimming cost V 5 bases and J 4 bases, with 15 bases left between them. The chain's CDR3 is CASSLVGVVYNEQFF. Here the CDR3 DNA reads TGTGCCAGCAGTCTGGTGGGGGTGGTGTACAATGAGCAGTTCTTC.

The gene calls are TRBV7-9 and TRBJ2-1, with D unresolved. Trimming cost V 4 bases and J 3 bases, with 7 bases left between them. CDR3 length: 13 amino acids. Looked up from germline, CDR1 is SEHNR and CDR2 is FQNEAQ (reference sequence). CDR3 protein: CASSSNHYNEQFF. In nucleotides, the CDR3 is TGTGCCAGCAGCTCGAATCACTACAATGAGCAGTTCTTC.